The sequence of this T cell receptor beta chain was determined in a study of T cell repertoires in cytomegalovirus infection. General study results and limits: The study found HLA-C-restricted CMV-specific TCR beta clonotypes dominating the ex vivo response.

TCRdb itself ran the reads through MiXCR, one entry per CDR3 protein. The data contain about 300,000 distinct CDR3 sequences, around 9.1% of them singletons. This clonotype was detected a few times. The antigen is not known. The clonotype comes from a human donor in good health (CMV status not recorded). Some clones in this sample may be carry-over from other donors' samples. The sequenced sample was PBMCs.

CDR3 in amino acids: CSASIFRETYEQYF. The CDR3 bases are TGCAGTGCTAGCATTTTTAGGGAAACCTACGAGCAGTACTTC. This sequence joins TRBV20-1 and TRBJ2-7; no clear D. Germline CDR1 is DFQATT and CDR2 is SNEGSKA (reference sequence). The CDR3 has 14 residues. V lost 3 bases to trimming and J lost 2 bases, with 14 bases between them.